The source of this TCR beta chain is a study of blood T cell repertoires in COVID-19. Whole-study context: Sites in the United States, Italy and Spain provided acute and convalescent COVID-19 samples.

The CDR3 spans 18 residues. Losses at the gene ends were 0 bases for V and 3 bases for J; bases not matched to a gene: 13. The germline gives CDR1 WSHSY, CDR2 SAAADI. In the original analysis: By means of reference gene primer amplification, nucleated cell counts were estimated. Using immunoSEQ multiplex PCR, the repertoire was profiled, and TCRdb retains in-frame clones only, with some absent. V, J and clone size were drawn from that table, and D and trimming were deduced from the DNA. This sample has approximately 270,000 clones, with about nine tenths found just once. Clinical history as reported by participants underpinned cohort assignment.

This TCR came from a human donor in a cohort exposed to, infected with or recovered from COVID-19 (not recorded which). The donor label of this sample is uncertain. Sequences were obtained from PBMCs or T cells enriched from blood (not recorded which). This chain links TRBV10-2 with TRBJ2-5; 7 bases are shared with TRBD2. The CDR3 reads CASSESPQNLLAEETQYF. Here the CDR3 DNA reads TGCGCCAGCAGTGAGTCTCCCCAAAACCTTCTAGCGGAAGAGACCCAGTACTTC.